These 16 T cell receptor beta chains originate from one sample sequenced in a study of T cells in narcolepsy. TCRdb keeps only in-frame clones here, not all; method: immunoSEQ multiplex PCR. Here the sample spans 35,000 or so clones, approximately 85% being singletons. The sample taken for sequencing was CD45RA- memory CD4+ T cells from PBMCs. These receptors all come from a human donor with narcolepsy.

The chain uses TRBV4-2 and TRBJ1-2; TRBD1 matches 7 bases. The CDR3 loop spans 14 amino acids. Germline-derived CDR1 and CDR2 are LGHNA and YNFKEQ. V was pared by 6 bases and J by 4 bases, with 8 bases of the junction left unmatched. CDR3 sequence (DNA): TGTGCCAGCAGGGGGACAGAGACCCTCTATGGCTACACCTTC. Translation gives CASRGTETLYGYTF.

The rearrangement uses TRBV19 and TRBJ1-2; the match to TRBD1 covers 10 bases. The CDR3 extends over 15 amino acids. The V segment lost 5 bases and the J segment 3 bases; nucleotides outside the gene matches: 6. Germline CDR1 and CDR2: LNHDA and SQIVND (reference sequence). CDR3 in amino acids: CASSLRTGGDYGYTF. The CDR3 nucleotides read TGTGCCAGTAGTCTCAGGACAGGGGGAGACTATGGCTACACCTTC.

This rearrangement joins TRBV7-2 to TRBJ2-1; D might be TRBD1 or TRBD2, each matching 5 bases. Trimming pared 3 bases from V and 5 bases from J, leaving 14 bases between. The CDR3 runs 15 residues. CDR1 SGHTA and CDR2 FQGNSA come from the germline V gene. CDR3 loop: CASSLVGVLDNEQFF. The DNA for the CDR3 is TGTGCCAGCAGCTTGGTGGGGGTTCTAGACAATGAGCAGTTCTTC.

The chain combines TRBV28 with TRBJ1-1; D is unclear. The CDR3 consists of 14 residues. Germline assignment: CDR1 MDHEN and CDR2 SYDVKM. V shed 2 bases and J shed 6 bases, with 13 bases lying between them. CDR3 loop: CASSLGRSGAEAFF. CDR3 in DNA: TGTGCCAGCAGTTTAGGAAGGTCTGGGGCTGAAGCTTTCTTT.

The chain uses TRBV5-1 and TRBJ2-7; 12 positions agree with TRBD1. V shed 6 bases, J shed 0 bases, and the junction held 7 bases outside the gene matches. Per the germline V gene, CDR1 is SGHRS and CDR2 is YFSETQ. The length of the CDR3 is 16 residues. The chain's CDR3 is CASNSGTGGASYEQYF. CDR3 in DNA: TGCGCCAGCAACTCCGGGACAGGGGGCGCCTCCTACGAGCAGTACTTC.

The chain couples TRBV30 to TRBJ1-3; no reliable D call. Germline lookup yields CDR1 GTSNPN and CDR2 SVGIG (reference sequence). V gave up 0 bases and J gave up 0 bases, with 3 bases separating them. The CDR3 spans 13 residues. CDR3 DNA sequence: TGTGCCTGGAGTGTGAACTCTGGAAACACCATATATTTT. Its translation is CAWSVNSGNTIYF.

The V call is TRBV19, the J call TRBJ1-2; TRBD1 agrees at 10 bases. Trimming took 6 bases from V and 5 from J; bases not matched to a gene: 3. This CDR3 has 13 residues. Germline V gene data show CDR1 as LNHDA and CDR2 as SQIVND (reference sequence). CDR3 protein: CASSRDRGYGYTF. As DNA, the CDR3 is TGTGCCAGTAGCCGGGACAGGGGATATGGCTACACCTTC.

The chain employs TRBV5-4 and TRBJ1-4; D gene unclear. Trimming left V 1 base short and J 5 bases short, with 9 bases between. Germline values: CDR1 SGHNT, CDR2 YYREEE (reference sequence). CDR3 length: 14 residues. CDR3 sequence: CASSLYGVNEKLFF. As DNA, the CDR3 is TGTGCCAGCAGCTTGTACGGTGTGAATGAAAAACTGTTTTTT.

The genes are TRBV6-5 and TRBJ2-7; D assignment may be TRBD1 or TRBD2 (5 bases each). CDR1 and CDR2 from the germline V gene are MNHEY and SVGAGI. This CDR3 spans 14 amino acids. Trimming took 6 bases from V and 3 from J, leaving 15 bases between them. The CDR3 DNA is TGTGCCAGCAGCGCACCGGGACGGAGCTACGAGCAGTACTTC. The encoded protein is CASSAPGRSYEQYF.

The chain joins TRBV6-8 to TRBJ1-1; D call uncertain. V lost 5 bases, J lost 5 bases, and 15 bases lay in between. The CDR3 sequence is 14 residues long. The germline V gene has CDR1 MNHGY and CDR2 SAAAGT. The chain's CDR3 is CASSHPLSGTEAFF. As DNA, the CDR3 is TGTGCCAGCAGTCACCCCCTGTCGGGGACTGAAGCTTTCTTT.

The chain couples TRBV27 to TRBJ2-7; D gene unclear. Germline loops: CDR1 MNHEY, CDR2 SMNVEV (reference sequence). Trimming stripped 2 bases from V and 0 bases from J, with 11 bases between. This CDR3 has 15 residues. The CDR3 DNA reads as TGTGCCAGCAGTTTACCAGGCGTAAGCTCCTACGAGCAGTACTTC. This sequence encodes CASSLPGVSSYEQYF.

Worth noting for this clone: One end of the junction varies from germline; a read error may be responsible. V is TRBV9 and J is TRBJ1-6, with D possibly matching TRBD1 (5 bases). CDR1 and CDR2 from the germline V gene are SGDLS and YYNGEE. The CDR3 has 18 residues. DNA of the CDR3: TGTGCCAGCAGCAGAGGGGTAGGGACCCAGGCGGGTAATTCATCCCTCCACTTT. This translates into CASSRGVGTQAGNSSLHF.

The chain couples TRBV2 to TRBJ1-4; tentative D call: TRBD1 (6 bases). Germline CDR1 reads SNHLY; CDR2 reads FYNNEI. Trimming pared 4 bases from V and 0 bases from J, leaving 9 bases between. The CDR3 has 15 amino acids. CDR3 protein: CASSADSATNEKLFF. The CDR3 DNA is TGTGCCAGCAGTGCGGACAGCGCAACTAATGAAAAACTGTTTTTT. Full variable domain (remainder filled in from reference TRBV2 and TRBJ1-4): EPEVTQTPSHQVTQMGQEVILRCVPISNHLYFYWYRQILGQKVEFLVSFYNNEISEKSEIFDDQFSVERPDGSNFTLKIRSTKLEDSAMYFCASSADSATNEKLFFGSGTQLSVL.

The rearrangement joins TRBV6-6 to TRBJ2-5; 9 bases map to TRBD1. Germline V gene lookup returns CDR1 MNHNY and CDR2 SVGAGI (reference sequence). The CDR3 is 16 residues long. Losses at the gene ends were 6 bases for V and 6 bases for J; bases not matched to a gene: 14. The CDR3 DNA reads TGTGCCAGCAGCCGCACGGTGGACAGGGGTCGTCAGACCCAGTACTTC. Protein: CASSRTVDRGRQTQYF.

This clone was detected a few times. V usage is TRBV15 and J usage is TRBJ1-1, with D possibly TRBD1 on 5 matching bases. Per germline, CDR1 LNHNV and CDR2 YYDKDF (reference sequence). The CDR3 covers 14 residues. V gave up 6 bases and J gave up 0 bases, with 11 bases separating them. The CDR3 loop reads CATREKQVNTEAFF. CDR3 bases: TGTGCCACCAGAGAAAAACAGGTGAACACTGAAGCTTTCTTT.

The CDR3: CASLAGGSNSPLHF. The DNA of the CDR3 is TGTGCCAGCCTCGCAGGGGGCTCGAATTCACCCCTCCACTTT. The V and J genes are TRBV6-1 and TRBJ1-6, with 8 positions matching TRBD1. In germline, CDR1 is MNHNS, CDR2 SASEGT. Trimming removed 8 bases from V and 7 bases from J; junction bases left unmatched: 7. CDR3 length equals 14 residues.